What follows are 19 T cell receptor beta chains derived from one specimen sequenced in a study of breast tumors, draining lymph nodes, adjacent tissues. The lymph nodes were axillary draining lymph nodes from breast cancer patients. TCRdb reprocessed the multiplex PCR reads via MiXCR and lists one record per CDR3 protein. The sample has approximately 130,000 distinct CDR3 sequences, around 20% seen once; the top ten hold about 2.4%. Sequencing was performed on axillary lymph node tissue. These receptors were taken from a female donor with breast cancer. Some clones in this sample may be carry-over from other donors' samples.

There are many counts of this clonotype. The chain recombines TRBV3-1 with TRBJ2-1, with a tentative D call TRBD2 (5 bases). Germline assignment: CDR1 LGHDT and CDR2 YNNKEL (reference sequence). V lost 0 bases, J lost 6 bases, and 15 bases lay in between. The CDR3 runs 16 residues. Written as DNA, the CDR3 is TGTGCCAGCAGCCAAGAGAGGGTCGGGTTTAGCAATGAGCAGTTCTTC. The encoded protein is CASSQERVGFSNEQFF.

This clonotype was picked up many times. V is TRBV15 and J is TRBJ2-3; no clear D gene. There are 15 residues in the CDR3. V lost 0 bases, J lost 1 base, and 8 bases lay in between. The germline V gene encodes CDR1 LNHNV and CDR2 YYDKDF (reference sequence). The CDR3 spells CATSRDRSRTDTQYF. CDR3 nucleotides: TGTGCCACCAGCAGAGATAGGAGCCGCACAGATACGCAGTATTTT.

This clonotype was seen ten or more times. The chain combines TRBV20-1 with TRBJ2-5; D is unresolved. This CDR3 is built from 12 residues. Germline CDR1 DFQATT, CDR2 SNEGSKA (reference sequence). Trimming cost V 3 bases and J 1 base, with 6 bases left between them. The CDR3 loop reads CSASRTQETQYF. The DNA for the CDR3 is TGCAGTGCTAGCCGGACCCAAGAGACCCAGTACTTC.

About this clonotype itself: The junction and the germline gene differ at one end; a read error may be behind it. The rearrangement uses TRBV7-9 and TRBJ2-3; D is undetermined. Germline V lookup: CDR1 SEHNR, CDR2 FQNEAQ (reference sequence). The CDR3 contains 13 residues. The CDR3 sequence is CAGSPQAGDTQYF. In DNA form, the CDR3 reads TGTGCCGGCAGCCCCCAGGCCGGAGATACGCAGTATTTT.

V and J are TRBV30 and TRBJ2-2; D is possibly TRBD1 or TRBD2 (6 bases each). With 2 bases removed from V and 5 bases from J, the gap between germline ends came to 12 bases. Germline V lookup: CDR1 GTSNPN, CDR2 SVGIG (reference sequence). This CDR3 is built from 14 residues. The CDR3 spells CAWSLGGWTGELFF. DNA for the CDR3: TGTGCCTGGAGTCTGGGGGGCTGGACCGGGGAGCTGTTTTTT.

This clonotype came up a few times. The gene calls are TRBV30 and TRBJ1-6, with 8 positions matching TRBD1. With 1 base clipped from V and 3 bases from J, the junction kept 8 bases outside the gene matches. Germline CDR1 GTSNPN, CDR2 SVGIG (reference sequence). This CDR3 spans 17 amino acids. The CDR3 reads CAWSGSDRGFYNSPLHF. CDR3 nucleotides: TGTGCCTGGAGTGGGAGTGACAGGGGATTCTATAATTCACCCCTCCACTTT.

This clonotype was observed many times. The CDR3 reads CASSEASMWGSTDTQYF. In DNA, the CDR3 is TGTGCCAGCAGTGAAGCGAGTATGTGGGGTAGCACAGATACGCAGTATTTT. The V and J genes are TRBV6-1 and TRBJ2-3; no clear D gene. The V gene lost 0 bases and the J gene lost 0 bases, with 13 bases spanning the gap. Germline CDR1 is MNHNS and CDR2 is SASEGT. This CDR3 comprises 17 residues.

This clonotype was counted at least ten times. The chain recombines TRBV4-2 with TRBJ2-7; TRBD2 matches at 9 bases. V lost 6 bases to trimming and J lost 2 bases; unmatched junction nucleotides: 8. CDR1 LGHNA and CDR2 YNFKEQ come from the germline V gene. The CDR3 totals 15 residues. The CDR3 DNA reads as TGTGCCAGCAGGGCCCCCAGCGGGAGGACCTACGAGCAGTACTTC. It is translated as CASRAPSGRTYEQYF.

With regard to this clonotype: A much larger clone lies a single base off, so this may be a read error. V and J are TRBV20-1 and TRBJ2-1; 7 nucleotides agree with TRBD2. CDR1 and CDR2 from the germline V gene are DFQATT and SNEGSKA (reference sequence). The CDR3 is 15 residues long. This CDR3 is CSARDLGRRYNEQLF. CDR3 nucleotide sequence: TGCAGTGCTAGAGATCTCGGGAGGAGATACAATGAGCAGCTCTTC.

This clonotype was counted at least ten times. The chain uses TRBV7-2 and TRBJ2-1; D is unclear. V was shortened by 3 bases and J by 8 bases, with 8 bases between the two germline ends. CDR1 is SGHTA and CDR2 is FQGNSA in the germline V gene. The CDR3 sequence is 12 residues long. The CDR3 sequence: CASSFHIHEQFF. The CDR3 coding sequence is TGTGCCAGCAGCTTCCATATACATGAGCAGTTCTTC.

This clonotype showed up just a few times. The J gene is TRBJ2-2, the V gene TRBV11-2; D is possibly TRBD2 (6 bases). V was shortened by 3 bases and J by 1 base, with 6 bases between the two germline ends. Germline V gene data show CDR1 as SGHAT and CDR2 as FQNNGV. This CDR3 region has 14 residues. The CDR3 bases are TGTGCCAGCAGCTTCGGGAGGAACACCGGGGAGCTGTTTTTT. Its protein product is CASSFGRNTGELFF.

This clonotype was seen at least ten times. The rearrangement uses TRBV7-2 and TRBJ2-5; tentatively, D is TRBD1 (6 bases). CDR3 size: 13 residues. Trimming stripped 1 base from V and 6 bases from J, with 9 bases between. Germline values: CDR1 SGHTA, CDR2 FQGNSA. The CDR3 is CASSLGTAQTQYF. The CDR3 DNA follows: TGTGCCAGCAGCTTAGGGACAGCGCAGACCCAGTACTTC.

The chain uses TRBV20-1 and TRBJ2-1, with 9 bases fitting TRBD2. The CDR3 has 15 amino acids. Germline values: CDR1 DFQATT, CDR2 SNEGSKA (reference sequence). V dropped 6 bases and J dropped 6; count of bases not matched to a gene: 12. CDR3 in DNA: TGCAGTGCAACTAGACTAGCGGTAAGCGGCAATGAGCAGTTCTTC. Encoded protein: CSATRLAVSGNEQFF.

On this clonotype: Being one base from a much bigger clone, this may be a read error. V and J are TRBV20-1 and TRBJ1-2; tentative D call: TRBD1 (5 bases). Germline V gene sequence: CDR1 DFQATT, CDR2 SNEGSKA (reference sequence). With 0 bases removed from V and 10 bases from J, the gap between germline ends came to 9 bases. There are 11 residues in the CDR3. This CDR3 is CSAREGGDYTF. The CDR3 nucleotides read TGCAGTGCTAGAGAGGGGGGTGACTACACCTTC.

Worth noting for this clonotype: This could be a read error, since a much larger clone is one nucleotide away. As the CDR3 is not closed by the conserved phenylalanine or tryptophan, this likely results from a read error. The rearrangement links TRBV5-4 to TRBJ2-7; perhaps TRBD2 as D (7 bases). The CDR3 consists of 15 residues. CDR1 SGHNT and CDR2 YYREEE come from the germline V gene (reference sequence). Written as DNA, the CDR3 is TGTGCCAGCAGTTTGGGGGGGGGCCTTACAAACGAGCAGTACCTC. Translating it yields CASSLGGGLTNEQYL.

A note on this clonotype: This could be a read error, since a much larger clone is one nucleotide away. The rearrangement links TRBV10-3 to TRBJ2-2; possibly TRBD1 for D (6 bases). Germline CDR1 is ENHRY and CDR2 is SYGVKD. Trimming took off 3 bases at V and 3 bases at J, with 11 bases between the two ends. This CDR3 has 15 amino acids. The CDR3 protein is CAISEGQTDTGELFF. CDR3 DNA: TGTGCCATCAGTGAAGGACAGACGGACACCGGGGAGCTGTTTTTT.

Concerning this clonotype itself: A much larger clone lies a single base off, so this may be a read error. The CDR3 DNA reads TGTGCCGTCAGTGGGGCTTCCTACGAGCAGTACTTC. Its protein product is CAVSGASYEQYF. This chain uses TRBV10-3 with TRBJ2-7, with D perhaps matching TRBD1 (5 bases). Germline V gives CDR1 ENHRY, CDR2 SYGVKD. CDR3 length equals 12 residues.

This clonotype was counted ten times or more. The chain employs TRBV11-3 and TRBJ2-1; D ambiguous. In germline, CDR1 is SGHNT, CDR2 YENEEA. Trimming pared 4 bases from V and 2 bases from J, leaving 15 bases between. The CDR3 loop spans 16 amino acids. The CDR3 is CASSSVKAPTYNEQFF. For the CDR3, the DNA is TGTGCCAGCAGCTCTGTTAAAGCGCCGACCTACAATGAGCAGTTCTTC.

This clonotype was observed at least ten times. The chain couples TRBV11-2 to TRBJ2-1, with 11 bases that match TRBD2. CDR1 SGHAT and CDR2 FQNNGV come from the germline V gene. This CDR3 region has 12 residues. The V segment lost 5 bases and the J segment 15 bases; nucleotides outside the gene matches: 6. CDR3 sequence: CASSATSGRGFF. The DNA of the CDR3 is TGTGCCAGCAGCGCTACTAGCGGGAGAGGGTTCTTC.